The 32 T cell receptor beta chains below were found in one sample sequenced in a study of lung T cells in sarcoidosis with Löfgren's syndrome. TCRdb re-called the reads through MiXCR, storing one row per CDR3 protein. Of around 21,000 distinct CDR3 sequences in the sample, about a fifth are singletons; the top ten hold roughly 4.3%. The specimen was CD4+ T cells from PBMCs. The receptors here all came from a human donor with sarcoidosis (Löfgren's syndrome or another form), or a control subject (not recorded which).

This clonotype was seen repeatedly, ten times or more. The chain recombines TRBV19 with TRBJ2-3; tentatively, D is TRBD1 or TRBD2 (5 bases each). CDR1 and CDR2 from the germline V gene are LNHDA and SQIVND (reference sequence). Trimming removed 4 bases at V and 2 bases at J, with 19 bases between. This CDR3 contains 17 residues. The chain's CDR3 is CASSKRVTAALTDTQYF. In nucleotides, the CDR3 is TGTGCCAGTAGTAAAAGGGTGACAGCGGCGCTCACAGATACGCAGTATTTT. Supplemented by reference TRBV19 and TRBJ2-3, the full variable domain reads DGGITQSPKYLFRKEGQNVTLSCEQNLNHDAMYWYRQDPGQGLRLIYYSQIVNDFQKGDIAEGYSVSREKKESFPLTVTSAQKNPTAFYLCASSKRVTAALTDTQYFGPGTRLTVL.

Comment on this clonotype: A read error is possible here, since a much larger clone lies one base away. The chain employs TRBV5-4 and TRBJ2-5; D ambiguous. The CDR3 totals 14 residues. Germline V gives CDR1 SGHNT, CDR2 YYREEE (reference sequence). The CDR3 sequence is CASSTDGNQGTQYF. CDR3 nucleotide sequence: TGTGCCAGCAGCACGGACGGAAACCAAGGGACCCAGTACTTC.

Points on this clonotype: A much larger clonotype is one base distant, so this may be a read error. CDR3 coding DNA: TGTGCCAGCTCACCCGAAGGGGACTCCTACGGGCAGTACTTC. Residues: CASSPEGDSYGQYF. This chain connects TRBV18 to TRBJ2-7; maybe TRBD2 (6 bases). The CDR3 extends over 14 amino acids. Germline V lookup: CDR1 KGHSH, CDR2 LQKENI.

This clonotype was found many times. The rearrangement uses TRBV28 and TRBJ2-6, with a weak D call TRBD1 (5 bases). Trimming shortened V by 2 bases and J by 0 bases, and 11 bases separated the two germline ends. CDR1 and CDR2 from the germline V gene are MDHEN and SYDVKM. The CDR3 totals 17 residues. This chain's CDR3 is CASSLQGFGSGANVLTF. For the CDR3, the DNA is TGTGCCAGCAGTTTACAGGGTTTTGGCTCTGGGGCCAACGTCCTGACTTTC.

The sample holds many counts of this clonotype. The chain joins TRBV7-8 to TRBJ2-5; the match to TRBD2 covers 10 bases. The CDR3 contains 14 residues. V shed 5 bases, J shed 3 bases, and the junction held 3 bases outside the gene matches. Germline V gene sequence: CDR1 SGHVS, CDR2 FQNEAQ. CDR3 in DNA: TGTGCCAGCAGCCCTACTAGCGGGGAAGAGACCCAGTACTTC. This codes for CASSPTSGEETQYF.

This clonotype was seen at least ten times. The V gene is TRBV19, the J gene TRBJ1-2; 8 bases align to TRBD1. The V segment lost 5 bases and the J segment 3 bases; nucleotides outside the gene matches: 5. CDR3 size: 14 residues. Per germline, CDR1 LNHDA and CDR2 SQIVND (reference sequence). The CDR3 sequence is CASSPGGLDYGYTF. The CDR3, as DNA: TGTGCCAGTAGTCCAGGGGGCTTGGACTATGGCTACACCTTC.

On this clonotype itself: Germline and junction disagree at one end, which may indicate a read error. The rearrangement links TRBV28 to TRBJ1-1, with 8 bases aligning to TRBD1. In germline, CDR1 is MDHEN, CDR2 SYDVKM. The CDR3 contains 15 residues. The CDR3 coding sequence is TGTGCCAGCAATTACCCGGGACAGGTTAACACTGAAGCTTCCTTT. Translating it yields CASNYPGQVNTEASF.

This clonotype has a count of ten or more. The chain has TRBV10-3 and TRBJ2-7; D is unresolved. The CDR3 is 15 residues long. Trimming took off 0 bases at V and 2 bases at J, with 11 bases between the two ends. The germline V gene has CDR1 ENHRY and CDR2 SYGVKD. The CDR3 loop is CAISESGRSTYEQYF. DNA of the CDR3: TGTGCCATCAGTGAGTCAGGAAGAAGCACCTACGAGCAGTACTTC.

This clonotype was picked up a small number of times. The V gene is TRBV29-1, the J gene TRBJ2-5; 12 bases match TRBD2. The germline gives CDR1 SQVTM, CDR2 ANQGSEA. With 7 bases clipped from V and 2 bases from J, the junction kept 11 bases outside the gene matches. The CDR3 has 16 residues. The CDR3 reads CSATTSGGPNQETQYF. The DNA of the CDR3 is TGCAGCGCCACGACTAGCGGGGGACCCAATCAAGAGACCCAGTACTTC.

Ten or more counts support this clonotype. J is TRBJ2-5 and V is TRBV4-1; possible D gene TRBD1, 5 bases. V was trimmed by 3 bases and J by 2 bases, leaving 10 bases between them. The CDR3 runs 14 residues. Germline V gene data show CDR1 as MGHRA and CDR2 as YSYEKL. For the CDR3, the DNA is TGCGCCAGCAGCCAGTCGGACACACAAGAGACCCAGTACTTC. Encoded protein: CASSQSDTQETQYF.

This clonotype has only a few counts. This sequence joins TRBV5-1 and TRBJ2-3, with D maybe TRBD1 (5 bases). The V end lost 4 bases, the J end lost 0 bases, and 15 bases lay between the germline ends. Germline lookup yields CDR1 SGHRS and CDR2 YFSETQ. The CDR3 runs 16 residues. CDR3 nucleotide sequence: TGCGCCAGCAGCCGACAACAGGACGTTAGCACAGATACGCAGTATTTT. Amino acids: CASSRQQDVSTDTQYF.

This clonotype has a handful of counts. The J gene is TRBJ2-5, the V gene TRBV30; D might be TRBD2 (7 bases). In germline, CDR1 is GTSNPN, CDR2 SVGIG (reference sequence). The CDR3 totals 15 residues. V dropped 0 bases and J dropped 4 bases, with 15 bases sitting between them. The CDR3 DNA is TGTGCCTGGAGTGTACTAGGGGGGGCCCTAGAGACCCAGTACTTC. This gives the protein CAWSVLGGALETQYF.

This clonotype was seen repeatedly, ten times or more. The chain joins TRBV11-2 to TRBJ2-2; perhaps TRBD2 as D (6 bases). The V end lost 4 bases, the J end lost 4 bases, and 10 bases lay between the germline ends. The CDR3 length is 14 residues. Germline loops: CDR1 SGHAT, CDR2 FQNNGV. The CDR3 nucleotides are TGTGCCAGCAGCTATGCGGGGCTCACCGGGGAGCTGTTTTTT. As protein: CASSYAGLTGELFF.

V and J are TRBV20-1 and TRBJ2-7, with 7 bases matching TRBD2. With 3 bases clipped from V and 6 bases from J, the junction kept 11 bases outside the gene matches. Germline V gives CDR1 DFQATT, CDR2 SNEGSKA (reference sequence). The CDR3 is 14 amino acids. CDR3 DNA: TGCAGTGCTAGTGAGGCGGGGCTAGCGGTCGAGCAGTACTTC. Amino acids: CSASEAGLAVEQYF.

This clonotype was seen only a few times. The chain uses TRBV5-1 and TRBJ2-5; D remains unclear. The CDR3 runs to 13 residues. Trimming removed 0 bases at V and 4 bases at J, with 7 bases between. Germline CDR1 and CDR2: SGHRS and YFSETQ. The CDR3 DNA reads TGCGCCAGCAGCTTGGCATCGGGAGAGACCCAGTACTTC. Translated: CASSLASGETQYF.

Worth noting for this clonotype: An end of the junction differs from the germline gene, which may be a read error. This chain connects TRBV5-1 to TRBJ1-6; 7 bases align to TRBD1. The CDR3 is 15 amino acids. Germline loops: CDR1 SGHRS, CDR2 YFSETQ. CDR3 DNA sequence: TGCGCCAGCAGCTTCGGGACAGATTATAATCCACCCCTCCACTTT. This encodes CASSFGTDYNPPLHF.

The table lists this clonotype with many counts. The chain uses TRBV19 and TRBJ2-5; D might be TRBD1 (6 bases). The CDR3 totals 14 residues. Germline V gives CDR1 LNHDA, CDR2 SQIVND (reference sequence). Deletions cut 3 bases from V and 2 bases from J, with 10 bases between. The CDR3 sequence is CASSITGLQETQYF. The CDR3 nucleotides read TGTGCCAGTAGTATCACAGGGCTTCAAGAGACCCAGTACTTC.

This clonotype has at least ten counts. V is TRBV27 and J is TRBJ2-7; a possible D gene is TRBD1 (6 bases). V shed 7 bases and J shed 0 bases, with 16 bases lying between them. The germline gives CDR1 MNHEY, CDR2 SMNVEV (reference sequence). The length of the CDR3 is 15 residues. CDR3 protein: CASKTFGTSSYEQYF. The CDR3 bases are TGTGCCAGCAAAACTTTCGGGACAAGCTCCTACGAGCAGTACTTC.

The sample holds many counts of this clonotype. V usage is TRBV6-1 and J usage is TRBJ1-1, with D perhaps TRBD1 (5 bases). Germline V gene sequence: CDR1 MNHNS, CDR2 SASEGT. V was shortened by 5 bases and J by 3 bases, with 10 bases between the two germline ends. There are 13 residues in the CDR3. CDR3 bases: TGTGCCAGCAGTTCACAGGTGCACACTGAAGCTTTCTTT. It specifies CASSSQVHTEAFF.

Comments on this clonotype: A much larger clone sits a single nucleotide away, making a read error possible. The rearrangement uses TRBV2 and TRBJ2-5, with 7 bases identical to TRBD1. The germline V gene has CDR1 SNHLY and CDR2 FYNNEI. This CDR3 contains 12 residues. The CDR3 is CASIEQGTARYF. The CDR3 DNA reads as TGTGCCAGCATTGAACAGGGGACCGCCCGGTACTTC.

This clonotype has a count of ten or more. The J gene is TRBJ2-2, the V gene TRBV19; D is undetermined. The CDR3 spans 14 residues. CDR1 and CDR2 (germline): LNHDA, SQIVND (reference sequence). Trimming took 6 bases from V and 4 from J, leaving 12 bases between them. The CDR3: CASSRLRSTGELFF. Here the CDR3 DNA reads TGTGCCAGTAGCAGGCTGCGCTCCACCGGGGAGCTGTTTTTT.

This clonotype was detected ten times or more. The rearrangement uses TRBV7-2 and TRBJ2-5; 14 positions match TRBD2. This CDR3 contains 16 residues. V lost 5 bases, J lost 5 bases, and 7 bases stayed unmatched. Germline CDR1 reads SGHTA; CDR2 reads FQGNSA. CDR3 sequence (DNA): TGTGCCAGCAGCGTGACTAGCGGGAGGGCCGTCGAGACCCAGTACTTC. Its protein is CASSVTSGRAVETQYF.

This clonotype appeared many times. The chain combines TRBV19 with TRBJ1-5, with TRBD1 as a possible D gene (6 bases). This CDR3 region has 14 residues. Trimming removed 5 bases from V and 4 bases from J, with 12 bases in between. The germline V gene has CDR1 LNHDA and CDR2 SQIVND (reference sequence). The CDR3 is CASSFDRPNQPQHF. DNA of the CDR3: TGTGCCAGTAGTTTTGACAGGCCAAATCAGCCCCAGCATTTT.

This clonotype has ten or more counts. In DNA form, the CDR3 reads TGTGCCAGCAGCGCTACAGGGTTCGGTCAGCCCCAGCATTTT. Amino acids: CASSATGFGQPQHF. The V call is TRBV2, the J call TRBJ1-5, with D maybe TRBD1 (6 bases). Per the germline V gene, CDR1 is SNHLY and CDR2 is FYNNEI. There are 14 residues in the CDR3. V was shortened by 6 bases and J by 6 bases, with 15 bases between the two germline ends.

Comment on this clonotype: A much larger clone lies a single base off, so this may be a read error. V and J are TRBV29-1 and TRBJ2-7; D is ambiguous. The CDR3 extends over 11 amino acids. Between the trimmed V and J ends, which lost 7 bases and 1 base, there was a span of 8 bases. Germline V CDR1 and CDR2: SQVTM, ANQGSEA. CDR3 sequence reads: CSAAVSYEQYF. CDR3 in DNA: TGCAGCGCCGCAGTTTCCTACGAGCAGTACTTC.

This clonotype was recorded at least ten times. This chain's CDR3 is CASSELGKSNQPQHF. In DNA form, the CDR3 reads TGTGCCAGCAGTGAGTTGGGGAAGAGCAATCAGCCCCAGCATTTT. The chain is built from TRBV2 and TRBJ1-5; D is ambiguous. V was shortened by 3 bases and J by 1 base, with 10 bases between the two germline ends. The CDR3 consists of 15 residues. CDR1 SNHLY and CDR2 FYNNEI come from the germline V gene.

Worth noting for this clonotype: A much larger clonotype is one base distant, so this may be a read error. As the CDR3 is not closed by the conserved phenylalanine or tryptophan, this likely results from a read error. J is TRBJ2-2 and V is TRBV11-3, with a possible D match to TRBD1 (7 bases). V lost 1 base, J lost 4 bases, and 10 bases lay in between. The CDR3 contains 15 residues. Germline V gene sequence: CDR1 SGHNT, CDR2 YENEEA. CDR3 in DNA: TGTGCCAGCAGCTTAGCCCAGGGGGGCACCGGGGAGCTGTTTCTT. Translated: CASSLAQGGTGELFL.

Points on this clonotype: Just one base apart from a much larger clone, this may be a read error. V gene TRBV12-3 or TRBV12-4 combines with J gene TRBJ1-5, with D perhaps TRBD1 (5 bases). V dropped 4 bases and J dropped 8 bases, with 21 bases sitting between them. The CDR3 contains 16 residues. CDR3 sequence reads: CASSSSVGRQREPQHF. The CDR3 DNA follows: TGTGCCAGCAGTTCCTCGGTGGGACGGCAACGCGAGCCCCAGCATTTT.

This clonotype was seen many times. V usage is TRBV29-1 and J usage is TRBJ2-7, with D unresolved. The germline V and J ends were trimmed by 5 bases and 0 bases, with 8 bases remaining between them. The CDR3 is 12 residues long. Germline assignment: CDR1 SQVTM and CDR2 ANQGSEA. The CDR3 DNA reads as TGCAGCGTTACGTCAAGCTCCTACGAGCAGTACTTC. Its translation is CSVTSSSYEQYF.

Relative to its sample, this clonotype is medium-sized. The chain combines TRBV6-1 with TRBJ1-4; D gene ambiguous. The CDR3 consists of 16 residues. Germline-derived CDR1 and CDR2 are MNHNS and SASEGT. V lost 5 bases and J lost 0, with 13 bases in between. CDR3 coding DNA: TGTGCCAGCAGTCTAAAGAACCTCCCAACTAATGAAAAACTGTTTTTT. Translating it yields CASSLKNLPTNEKLFF.

This clonotype was counted many times. This rearrangement joins TRBV14 to TRBJ2-7; possibly TRBD1 for D (6 bases). This CDR3 spans 13 amino acids. V shed 1 base and J shed 5 bases, with 9 bases lying between them. CDR1 SGHDN and CDR2 FVKESK come from the germline V gene. CDR3 in amino acids: CASSQGQVHEQYF. In DNA, the CDR3 is TGTGCCAGCAGCCAAGGACAGGTCCACGAGCAGTACTTC.

This clonotype ranks as medium-sized. The rearrangement links TRBV6-1 to TRBJ1-4, with D unclear. The V gene lost 3 bases and the J gene lost 3 bases, with 11 bases spanning the gap. CDR3 length: 15 amino acids. Germline V gene data show CDR1 as MNHNS and CDR2 as SASEGT. In nucleotides, the CDR3 is TGTGCCAGCAGTGAGAACTCGCCTTCTAATGAAAAACTGTTTTTT. Protein: CASSENSPSNEKLFF.